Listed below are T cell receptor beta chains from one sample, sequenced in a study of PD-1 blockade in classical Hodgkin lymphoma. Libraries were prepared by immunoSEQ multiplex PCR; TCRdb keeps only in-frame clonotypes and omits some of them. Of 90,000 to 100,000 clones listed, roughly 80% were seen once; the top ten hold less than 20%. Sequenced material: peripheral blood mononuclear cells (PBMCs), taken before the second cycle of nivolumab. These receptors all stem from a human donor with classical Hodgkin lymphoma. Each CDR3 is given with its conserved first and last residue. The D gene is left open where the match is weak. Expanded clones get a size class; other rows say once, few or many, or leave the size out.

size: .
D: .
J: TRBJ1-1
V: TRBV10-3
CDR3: CAIRAERNTEAFF
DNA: TGTGCCATCAGAGCAGAACGGAACACTGAAGCTTTCTTT

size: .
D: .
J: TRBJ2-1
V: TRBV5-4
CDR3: CASSLIAEPYNEQFF
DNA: TGTGCCAGCAGCCTCATAGCGGAGCCCTACAATGAGCAGTTCTTC

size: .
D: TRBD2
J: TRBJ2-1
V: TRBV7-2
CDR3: CASSPRTSGRSYNEQFF
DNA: TGTGCCAGCAGCCCCCGGACTAGCGGGAGATCCTACAATGAGCAGTTCTTC

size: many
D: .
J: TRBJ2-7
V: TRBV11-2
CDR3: CASSFSRVKDYEQYF
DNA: TGTGCCAGCAGCTTCTCCAGGGTTAAGGACTACGAGCAGTACTTC

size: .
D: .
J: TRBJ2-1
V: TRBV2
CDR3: CASRLESDEQFF
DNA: TGTGCCAGCAGGCTAGAGTCCGATGAGCAGTTCTTC

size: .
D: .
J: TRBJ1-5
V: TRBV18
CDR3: CASAYGTNQPQHF
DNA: TGTGCCAGCGCGTACGGGACAAATCAGCCCCAGCATTTT

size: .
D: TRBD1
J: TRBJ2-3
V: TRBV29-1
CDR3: CSVGDRVSGDTQYF
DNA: TGCAGCGTTGGGGACAGAGTTTCGGGAGATACGCAGTATTTT

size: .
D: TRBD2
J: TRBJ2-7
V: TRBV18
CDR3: CASSPPNSGRSYEQYF
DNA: TGTGCCAGCTCACCACCGAATAGCGGGCGCTCCTACGAGCAGTACTTC

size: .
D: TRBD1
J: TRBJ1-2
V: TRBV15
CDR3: CATSRTQGYGYTF
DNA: TGTGCCACCAGCAGGACACAGGGGTATGGCTACACCTTC

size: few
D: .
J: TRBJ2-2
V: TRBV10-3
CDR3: CAIRLSSTGELFF
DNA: TGTGCCATCAGGCTTTCGTCCACCGGGGAGCTGTTTTTT

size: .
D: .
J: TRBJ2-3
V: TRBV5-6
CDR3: CASSSTTSTDTQYF
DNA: TGTGCCAGCAGCTCCACAACTAGCACAGATACGCAGTATTTT

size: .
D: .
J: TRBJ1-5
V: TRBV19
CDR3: CASSRRGGSYSNQPQHF
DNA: TGTGCCAGTAGTCGTAGGGGAGGGAGTTATAGCAATCAGCCCCAGCATTTT

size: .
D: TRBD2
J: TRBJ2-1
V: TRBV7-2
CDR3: CASTGLALNEQFF
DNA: TGTGCCAGCACGGGACTAGCCCTAAATGAGCAGTTCTTC

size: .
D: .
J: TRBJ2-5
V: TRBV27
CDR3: CASSPRRDNWETQYF
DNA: TGTGCCAGCAGCCCCCGCCGGGACAACTGGGAGACCCAGTACTTC

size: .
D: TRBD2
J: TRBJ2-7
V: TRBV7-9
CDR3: CASSLPASGYEQYF
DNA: TGTGCCAGCAGCCTCCCGGCTAGCGGATACGAGCAGTACTTC

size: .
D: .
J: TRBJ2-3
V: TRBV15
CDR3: CATSIQNTDTQYF
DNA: TGTGCCACCAGCATTCAGAACACAGATACGCAGTATTTT

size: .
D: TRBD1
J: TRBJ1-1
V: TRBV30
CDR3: CAGDLGRGSRGTEAFF
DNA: TGTGCCGGAGACCTCGGCAGGGGCTCCAGGGGGACTGAAGCTTTCTTT

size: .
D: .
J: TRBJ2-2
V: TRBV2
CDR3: CASSETRAGELFF
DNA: TGTGCCAGCAGTGAAACTAGAGCCGGGGAGCTGTTTTTT

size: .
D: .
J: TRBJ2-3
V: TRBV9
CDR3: CASNGAALSTDTQYF
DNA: TGTGCCAGCAACGGAGCGGCCCTAAGCACAGATACGCAGTATTTT

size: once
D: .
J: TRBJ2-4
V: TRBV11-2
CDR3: CASSFLVGGNIQYF
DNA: TGTGCCAGCAGCTTTTTGGTGGGGGGAAACATTCAGTACTTC

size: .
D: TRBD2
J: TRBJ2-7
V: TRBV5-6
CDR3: CASSTGTSGPQYF
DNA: TGTGCCAGCAGCACCGGGACTAGCGGACCTCAGTACTTC

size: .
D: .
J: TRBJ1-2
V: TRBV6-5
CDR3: CASKGGGFGGYTF
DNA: TGTGCCAGCAAGGGAGGGGGATTCGGTGGCTACACCTTC

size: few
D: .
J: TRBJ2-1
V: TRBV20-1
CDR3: CSAPESNEQFF
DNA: TGCAGTGCCCCCGAGTCCAATGAGCAGTTCTTC

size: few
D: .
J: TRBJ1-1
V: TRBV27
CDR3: CASSPNGHTEAFF
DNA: TGTGCCAGCAGTCCGAACGGGCACACTGAAGCTTTCTTT

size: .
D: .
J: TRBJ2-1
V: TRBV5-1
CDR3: CASSLDSAGTYNEQFF
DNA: TGCGCCAGCAGCTTGGATTCCGCGGGAACATACAATGAGCAGTTCTTC

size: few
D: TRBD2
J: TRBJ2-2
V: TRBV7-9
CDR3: CASGIPSGSAGELFF
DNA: TGTGCCAGCGGCATCCCTAGCGGGAGTGCCGGGGAGCTGTTTTTT

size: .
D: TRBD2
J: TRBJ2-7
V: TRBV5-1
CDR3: CASSQTSGWAYEQYF
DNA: TGCGCCAGCAGCCAAACTAGCGGGTGGGCCTACGAGCAGTACTTC

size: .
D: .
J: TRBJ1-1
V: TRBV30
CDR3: CACILSGRTEAFF
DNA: TGTGCCTGTATCTTGTCCGGGAGGACTGAAGCTTTCTTT

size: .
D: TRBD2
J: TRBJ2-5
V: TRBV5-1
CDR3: CASSLGTSGTQTQYF
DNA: TGCGCCAGCAGCCTTGGGACTAGCGGCACGCAGACCCAGTACTTC

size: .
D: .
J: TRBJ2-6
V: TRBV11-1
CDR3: CASSLPGANVLTF
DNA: TGTGCCAGCAGCTTACCTGGGGCCAACGTCCTGACTTTC

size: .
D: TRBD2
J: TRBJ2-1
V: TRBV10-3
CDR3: CAIGSGRGNEQFF
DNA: TGTGCCATCGGAAGCGGGAGGGGCAATGAGCAGTTCTTC

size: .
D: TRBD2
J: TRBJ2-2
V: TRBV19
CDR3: CASSSRLAGGPGTGELFF
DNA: TGTGCCAGTAGTTCAAGACTAGCGGGAGGGCCCGGCACCGGGGAGCTGTTTTTT

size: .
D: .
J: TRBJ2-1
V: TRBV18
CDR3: CASSPINSYNEQFF
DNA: TGTGCCAGCTCCCCAATTAACTCCTACAATGAGCAGTTCTTC

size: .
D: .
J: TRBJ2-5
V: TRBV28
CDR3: CASTPGDYRGGETQYF
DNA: TGTGCCAGCACCCCCGGGGATTACAGGGGGGGCGAGACCCAGTACTTC